A selection of T cell receptor beta chains follows, all from one sample in a study of shared clonotypes between healthy human individuals. The protocol was immunoSEQ multiplex PCR, while the TCRdb copy is restricted to in-frame clones and leaves out a portion. The sample lists about 1.5 million clones; roughly 95% were seen once. The sequenced sample consisted of naive CD4+ T cells sorted from blood. These receptors all come from a man between 25 and 39 years old in good health. Each CDR3 is given without its conserved first and last residue.

v_gene: TRBV14; CDR3aa: ASSFTGLDGYT
v_gene: TRBV28; CDR3aa: ASNTPSPPGGQPQH
v_gene: TRBV15; CDR3aa: ATSRGVGASGSYNEQF
v_gene: TRBV15; CDR3aa: ATSRVGQGNQPQH
v_gene: TRBV18; CDR3aa: ASSPAGVSYNEQF
v_gene: TRBV7-3; CDR3aa: ASSLTRTEKGEQF
v_gene: TRBV5-5; CDR3aa: ASSLTGPANYGYT
v_gene: TRBV7-2; CDR3aa: ASSPRAGGPTGELF
v_gene: TRBV5-4; CDR3aa: ASSLVGRAGELF
v_gene: TRBV19; CDR3aa: ASSILTGVTAQPQH
v_gene: TRBV15; CDR3aa: ATSSGEREGRYEQY
v_gene: TRBV15; CDR3aa: ATSRGTYEKLF
v_gene: TRBV11-2; CDR3aa: ASTGTSGSYEQY
v_gene: TRBV5-6; CDR3aa: ASSLDGNIQY
v_gene: TRBV21-1; CDR3aa: ASSKDEGHEQF
v_gene: TRBV4-3; CDR3aa: ASSQEGQANTEAF
v_gene: TRBV11-2; CDR3aa: ASSLDRGKGGYT
v_gene: TRBV30; CDR3aa: AWKGAEFEQF
v_gene: TRBV27; CDR3aa: ASSLQLGTEAF
v_gene: TRBV9; CDR3aa: ASSVEAGSDTQY
v_gene: TRBV9; CDR3aa: ASSPWDYSYEQY
v_gene: TRBV10-2; CDR3aa: ASGLAGGPQETQY
v_gene: TRBV7-3; CDR3aa: ASSPLAGETQETQY
v_gene: TRBV30; CDR3aa: AWGVWDTQY
v_gene: TRBV6-1; CDR3aa: ASSDTGPNTEAF
v_gene: TRBV5-1; CDR3aa: ASSLAGLIGGGSTDTQY
v_gene: TRBV29-1; CDR3aa: SVNWGGSGLYEQY
v_gene: TRBV18; CDR3aa: ASSPLGGANEQF
v_gene: TRBV4-3; CDR3aa: ASSQLTGNTEAF
v_gene: TRBV4-3; CDR3aa: ASSGSFADTQY
v_gene: TRBV29-1; CDR3aa: SVGRGVGVGEQY
v_gene: TRBV5-6; CDR3aa: EPVGYGVVGELF
v_gene: TRBV18; CDR3aa: ASSVVNTGELF
v_gene: TRBV4-1; CDR3aa: ASSQIPGLGRGTDTQY
v_gene: TRBV7-2; CDR3aa: ASSLVNSGRSSYEQY
v_gene: TRBV18; CDR3aa: ASSPLGMTGGSSYNEQF
v_gene: TRBV28; CDR3aa: ASSLTPSRPRANEQY
v_gene: TRBV5-1; CDR3aa: ASSLGGAGNTIY
v_gene: TRBV5-5; CDR3aa: ASSSPGQRSYEQY
v_gene: TRBV28; CDR3aa: ASSLGTEAF
v_gene: TRBV9; CDR3aa: ASTRRGTLSYNEQF
v_gene: TRBV5-5; CDR3aa: ASSLGHEAF
v_gene: TRBV6-1; CDR3aa: ASSEKGGHTQY